Below, 9 T cell receptor beta chains from the same sample are listed, as sequenced in a study of blood T cell repertoires in COVID-19. The assay was immunoSEQ multiplex PCR, and TCRdb's table has in-frame clones only and misses some. The table includes 150,000 to 200,000 clones, 88% detected once. Sequencing used peripheral blood. Receptors were obtained from a human donor in a cohort sampled during active COVID-19.

The CDR3: CASSRRGQDPGTDTQYF. The CDR3 bases are TGTGCCAGCAGCCGTCGAGGACAGGACCCAGGGACAGATACGCAGTATTTT. The genes are TRBV6-2 or TRBV6-3 and TRBJ2-3; TRBD1 matches 7 bases. Trimming took 6 bases from V and 3 from J; bases not matched to a gene: 15. Germline V lookup: CDR1 MNHEY, CDR2 SVGEGT. This CDR3 is 17 amino acids long.

This clone was seen a single time. V is TRBV29-1 and J is TRBJ2-6; D is unresolved. CDR3 length: 12 residues. CDR1 and CDR2 from the germline V gene are SQVTM and ANQGSEA. The V gene lost 8 bases and the J gene lost 1 base, with 6 bases spanning the gap. The CDR3 sequence is CSSLSGANVLTF. CDR3 DNA: TGCAGCTCTTTATCTGGGGCCAACGTCCTGACTTTC.

The V gene is TRBV5-4, the J gene TRBJ1-3, with D possibly matching TRBD1 (6 bases). This CDR3 comprises 17 residues. Germline CDR1 is SGHNT and CDR2 is YYREEE (reference sequence). Trimming shortened V by 4 bases and J by 0 bases, and 17 bases separated the two germline ends. The CDR3 here is CASSPNRVTNSGNTIYF. The CDR3 coding sequence is TGTGCCAGCAGCCCGAACAGGGTCACCAACTCTGGAAACACCATATATTTT.

CDR3 nucleotide sequence: TGTGCCAGCAGCTTAGGCGGGACCCTATCGTACGAGCAGTACTTC. It encodes CASSLGGTLSYEQYF. The chain has TRBV5-4 and TRBJ2-7; a possible D gene is TRBD2 (6 bases). Germline V gives CDR1 SGHNT, CDR2 YYREEE (reference sequence). CDR3 length: 15 amino acids. Trimming took 2 bases from V and 4 from J, leaving 16 bases between them.

V and J are TRBV3-1 (or the pseudogene TRBV3-2) and TRBJ2-7; D remains ambiguous. Germline V gene lookup returns CDR1 LGHDT and CDR2 YNNKEL (reference sequence). Trimming removed 3 bases at V and 5 bases at J, with 17 bases between. The length of the CDR3 is 15 residues. CDR3 DNA sequence: TGTGCCAGCAGCCAGTCGCACCACTACTGGGACGAGCAGTACTTC. Translation gives CASSQSHHYWDEQYF.

V usage is TRBV19 and J usage is TRBJ1-6; 7 nucleotides match TRBD1. The germline V gene has CDR1 LNHDA and CDR2 SQIVND (reference sequence). V shed 3 bases and J 7 bases; nucleotides not matched to a gene: 6. The CDR3 spans 15 residues. Here the CDR3 reads CASSIGGTANSPLHF. The CDR3 DNA reads as TGTGCCAGTAGTATTGGCGGGACAGCGAATTCACCCCTCCACTTT.

The chain employs TRBV2 and TRBJ1-3; D remains unclear. V gave up 3 bases and J gave up 2 bases, with 11 bases separating them. In germline, CDR1 is SNHLY, CDR2 FYNNEI. This CDR3 comprises 15 residues. The CDR3 sequence is CASSEVEKAGNTIYF. In nucleotides, the CDR3 is TGTGCCAGCAGTGAGGTAGAAAAAGCTGGAAACACCATATATTTT. Based on the CDR3 plus reference TRBV2 and TRBJ1-3, the full variable domain is EPEVTQTPSHQVTQMGQEVILRCVPISNHLYFYWYRQILGQKVEFLVSFYNNEISEKSEIFDDQFSVERPDGSNFTLKIRSTKLEDSAMYFCASSEVEKAGNTIYFGEGSWLTVV.

The chain joins TRBV9 to TRBJ2-5; tentative D call: TRBD2 (6 bases). CDR1 and CDR2 (germline): SGDLS, YYNGEE. Trimming cost V 3 bases and J 5 bases, with 20 bases left between them. The CDR3 has 16 residues. The chain's CDR3 is CASSGHPGAGGETQYF. The DNA of the CDR3 is TGTGCCAGCAGCGGCCACCCCGGGGCAGGAGGGGAGACCCAGTACTTC.

This chain uses TRBV27 with TRBJ1-6, with 7 positions matching TRBD1. V shed 9 bases and J 10 bases; nucleotides not matched to a gene: 15. The CDR3 extends over 15 amino acids. Germline assignment: CDR1 MNHEY and CDR2 SMNVEV (reference sequence). The CDR3, as DNA: TGTGCCAGTCGACCGCGGGGGGCACAGGGGTCACCCCTCCACTTT. Translating gives CASRPRGAQGSPLHF.